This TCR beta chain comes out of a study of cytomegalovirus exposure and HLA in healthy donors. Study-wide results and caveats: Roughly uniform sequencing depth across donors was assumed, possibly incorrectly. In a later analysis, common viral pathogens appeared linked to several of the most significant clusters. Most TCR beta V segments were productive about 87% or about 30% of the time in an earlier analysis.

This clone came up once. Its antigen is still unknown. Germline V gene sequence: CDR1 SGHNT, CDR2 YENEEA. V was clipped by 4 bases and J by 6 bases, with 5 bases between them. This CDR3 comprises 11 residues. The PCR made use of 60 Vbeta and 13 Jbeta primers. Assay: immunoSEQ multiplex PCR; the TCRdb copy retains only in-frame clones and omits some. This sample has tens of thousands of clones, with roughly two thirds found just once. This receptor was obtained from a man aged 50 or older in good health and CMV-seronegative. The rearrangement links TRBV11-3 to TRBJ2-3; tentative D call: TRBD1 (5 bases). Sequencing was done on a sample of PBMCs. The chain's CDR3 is CASSSGDTQYF. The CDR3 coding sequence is TGTGCCAGCAGCTCAGGGGATACGCAGTATTTT.